These 8 T cell receptor beta chains came from one sample sequenced in a study of lymphopenia after photon versus proton radiotherapy. The repertoire was sequenced with immunoSEQ multiplex PCR; TCRdb's copy has only in-frame clones and lacks some. The data show approximately 30,000 clones, around 94% seen once. The source material was peripheral blood, sampled from a patient treated with photon-based radiotherapy. The receptor set was obtained from a woman between 45 and 60 years old with cholangiocarcinoma.

The chain has TRBV6-5 and TRBJ1-1; D might be TRBD1 (6 bases). Trimming removed 6 bases at V and 2 bases at J, with 10 bases between. CDR1 and CDR2 (germline): MNHEY, SVGAGI. The CDR3 sequence is 13 residues long. Here the CDR3 reads CASRQGQNTEAFF. CDR3 nucleotides: TGTGCCAGCAGACAGGGACAAAACACTGAAGCTTTCTTT.

The V call is TRBV6-5, the J call TRBJ1-2, with TRBD1 matching over 7 bases. This CDR3 is built from 15 residues. V shed 6 bases and J 3 bases; nucleotides not matched to a gene: 10. Germline V gene lookup returns CDR1 MNHEY and CDR2 SVGAGI. The CDR3 protein is CASRPPGDSYYGYTF. The CDR3 DNA follows: TGTGCCAGCAGACCACCCGGGGACAGCTACTATGGCTACACCTTC.

This clone was counted between two and nine times. The gene calls are TRBV5-8 and TRBJ1-5, with D unresolved. V was cut by 0 bases and J by 5 bases, with 6 bases left in between. The CDR3 totals 13 residues. Germline V gene data show CDR1 as SGHTS and CDR2 as YDEGEE. The CDR3 bases are TGTGCCAGCAGCTTGGAGAAATATCAGCCCCAGCATTTT. Its protein product is CASSLEKYQPQHF.

The chain recombines TRBV19 with TRBJ1-2; the D is unclear. The CDR3 sequence is 14 residues long. Germline CDR1 reads LNHDA; CDR2 reads SQIVND (reference sequence). Trimming stripped 4 bases from V and 4 bases from J, with 13 bases between. CDR3 in amino acids: CASSRWTDSYGYTF. CDR3 coding DNA: TGTGCCAGTAGTAGATGGACGGATTCCTATGGCTACACCTTC.

The chain is built from TRBV5-1 and TRBJ2-3; D gene ambiguous. The V end was cut by 3 bases, the J end by 0 bases, with 5 bases between. CDR1 is SGHRS and CDR2 is YFSETQ in the germline V gene. The CDR3 spans 13 residues. In nucleotides, the CDR3 is TGCGCCAGCAGCTCCACCAGCACAGATACGCAGTATTTT. This gives the protein CASSSTSTDTQYF.

The chain links TRBV27 to TRBJ2-7; D is undetermined. Germline CDR1 and CDR2: MNHEY and SMNVEV (reference sequence). V lost 5 bases and J lost 0, with 5 bases in between. There are 12 residues in the CDR3. The CDR3 region has the DNA TGTGCCAGCAGTCCCCCCTCCTACGAGCAGTACTTC. Its protein is CASSPPSYEQYF.

J is TRBJ2-2 and V is TRBV5-1; tentative D call: TRBD1 (5 bases). Germline V lookup: CDR1 SGHRS, CDR2 YFSETQ. V shed 0 bases and J shed 4 bases, with 10 bases lying between them. The CDR3 totals 15 residues. The CDR3 loop reads CASSLEGWVTGELFF. CDR3 sequence (DNA): TGCGCCAGCAGCTTGGAGGGGTGGGTCACCGGGGAGCTGTTTTTT.

The gene calls are TRBV10-3 and TRBJ1-1, with D unclear. The V end was cut by 3 bases, the J end by 0 bases, with 5 bases between. CDR1 is ENHRY, CDR2 SYGVKD, per germline. The CDR3 is 13 amino acids. The CDR3 loop is CAISDTVNTEAFF. CDR3 DNA: TGTGCCATCAGTGATACGGTGAACACTGAAGCTTTCTTT.